This TCR beta chain was recovered during a study of T cell changes during pregnancy in multiple sclerosis. The table came from immunoSEQ multiplex PCR; TCRdb's copy has only in-frame clones and leaves some out. The profile shows tens of thousands of clones, 90% to 95% of them singletons. This CDR3 comprises 16 residues. The V segment lost 0 bases and the J segment 4 bases; nucleotides outside the gene matches: 5. The germline CDR1 and CDR2 sequences are SGHKS and YYEKEE (reference sequence). The sequencing here drew on peripheral blood, taken in the third trimester of pregnancy. The chain carries TRBV5-5 and TRBJ2-1; 9 bases are shared with TRBD2. This clonotype originated in a female donor with multiple sclerosis, enrolled in a pregnancy study. In nucleotides, the CDR3 is TGTGCCAGCAGCTTGGGGGCGGGAGGGAGATACAATGAGCAGTTCTTC. Translation gives CASSLGAGGRYNEQFF.